Listed below are T cell receptor beta chains from one sample, sequenced in a study of Ad26.COV2.S vaccination and SARS-CoV-2 variants. The method was immunoSEQ multiplex PCR; TCRdb's version includes in-frame clones alone and lacks a portion of them. The sample yields some 290,000 clones, roughly 80% seen once. The sample was peripheral blood, taken in a trial of Ad26.COV2.S vaccine versus placebo. These TCRs come from a person between 18 and 65 years old who received the Ad26.COV2.S COVID-19 vaccine or a placebo. Both conserved end residues are part of each CDR3. A D gene is named only where the DNA matches it firmly. Clone size is not always given. Where it is, it says once, few, many or a class for expanded clones.

j_call clone_size d_call v_call cdr3_aa cdr3_nt
TRBJ1-1 . . TRBV7-9 CASSLNPREAFF TGTGCCAGCAGCTTAAATCCGAGGGAAGCTTTCTTT
TRBJ1-2 . . TRBV27 CASSLSSREGDYGYTF TGTGCCAGCAGTTTATCGAGCAGGGAAGGTGACTATGGCTACACCTTC
TRBJ1-5 few . TRBV28 CATVKGSNQPQHF TGTGCCACCGTTAAAGGGAGCAATCAGCCCCAGCATTTT
TRBJ1-1 . TRBD1 TRBV28 CASSPPDRWGTEAFF TGTGCCAGCAGTCCCCCGGACAGGTGGGGCACTGAAGCTTTCTTT
TRBJ2-3 . . TRBV29-1 CSVEGWSTDTQYF TGCAGCGTTGAAGGCTGGAGCACAGATACGCAGTATTTT
TRBJ2-7 . TRBD2 TRBV10-2 CASRTSGFSEQYF TGCGCCAGCAGGACTAGCGGGTTTAGCGAGCAGTACTTC
TRBJ1-2 few . TRBV20-1 CSASGDRVWTYTF TGCAGTGCTAGTGGGGACCGAGTATGGACCTACACCTTC
TRBJ2-3 . . TRBV29-1 CSVEGRGRTDTQYF TGCAGCGTTGAGGGCCGGGGGCGCACAGATACGCAGTATTTT
TRBJ2-1 . TRBD1 TRBV7-9 CALTGGNNEQFF TGTGCCTTGACAGGGGGTAACAATGAGCAGTTCTTC
TRBJ2-3 . . TRBV3-1/TRBV3-2 CASSQVLATDTQYF TGTGCCAGCAGCCAAGTTCTAGCCACAGATACGCAGTATTTT
TRBJ1-1 . . TRBV5-4 CASSRLPVDTEAFF TGTGCCAGCAGTCGTCTCCCCGTAGACACTGAAGCTTTCTTT
TRBJ1-6 . . TRBV28 CASSPQGSSYNSPLHF TGTGCCAGCAGTCCCCAGGGGAGCTCCTATAATTCACCCCTCCACTTT
TRBJ1-3 . . TRBV11-3 CASSSPTSGNTIYF TGTGCCAGCAGCTCGCCTACCTCAGGAAACACCATATATTTT
TRBJ2-7 . . TRBV14 CASSQVSRDYEQYF TGTGCCAGCAGCCAAGTCTCCAGGGACTACGAGCAGTACTTC
TRBJ1-6 . . TRBV9 CASSGGPGRAGGSPLHF TGTGCCAGCAGCGGGGGCCCCGGGCGGGCCGGGGGTTCACCCCTCCACTTT
TRBJ1-4 . . TRBV27 CASSLGREYTNEKLFF TGTGCCAGCAGTTTAGGAAGGGAATACACTAATGAAAAACTGTTTTTT
TRBJ2-4 . . TRBV2 CASSEGFGGGIQYF TGTGCCAGCAGTGAGGGTTTCGGGGGCGGCATTCAGTACTTC
TRBJ2-7 . TRBD1 TRBV27 CASRRDRGMGEQYF TGTGCCAGCAGGAGGGACAGAGGGATGGGCGAGCAGTACTTC
TRBJ2-3 . . TRBV6-5 CAIDGGGTDTQYF TGTGCCATCGACGGGGGAGGCACAGATACGCAGTATTTT
TRBJ1-2 . . TRBV30 CAWSAGGGYGYTF TGTGCCTGGAGTGCGGGGGGAGGCTATGGCTACACCTTC
TRBJ2-1 . . TRBV3-1/TRBV3-2 CASSHGGGMSSYNEQFF TGTGCCAGCAGCCACGGTGGGGGGATGAGCTCCTACAATGAGCAGTTCTTC
TRBJ1-5 once . TRBV6-5 CASSPGFWSNQPQHF TGTGCCAGCAGCCCGGGTTTTTGGAGCAATCAGCCCCAGCATTTT
TRBJ2-5 . . TRBV11-3 CASSLVSGGETQYF TGTGCCAGCAGCTTAGTTTCTGGTGGAGAGACCCAGTACTTC
TRBJ2-3 once . TRBV7-9 CASSLAFTDTQYF TGTGCCAGCAGCTTAGCGTTTACAGATACGCAGTATTTT
TRBJ1-2 . . TRBV28 CASSFQTMGVIYGYTF TGTGCCAGCAGTTTTCAGACCATGGGGGTGATCTATGGCTACACCTTC
TRBJ2-3 . . TRBV12-5 CASGRDSTDTQYF TGTGCTAGTGGCCGGGACAGCACAGATACGCAGTATTTT
TRBJ2-3 . . TRBV5-6 CASSFGTDTQYF TGTGCCAGCAGCTTCGGAACTGATACGCAGTATTTT
TRBJ1-2 few . TRBV5-4 CASSTGMTYGYTF TGTGCCAGCAGCACAGGGATGACCTATGGCTACACCTTC
TRBJ2-7 . . TRBV7-3 CASSRQAGLGLGEQYF TGTGCCAGCAGCCGACAAGCTGGGTTGGGTCTAGGCGAGCAGTACTTC
TRBJ1-2 . TRBD1 TRBV13 CASSLVGQGDYGYTF TGTGCCAGCAGCTTAGTGGGACAGGGCGACTATGGCTACACCTTC
TRBJ1-2 . . TRBV12-3/TRBV12-4 CASSLRGTEGYTF TGTGCCAGCAGTTTAAGAGGGACGGAAGGCTACACCTTC
TRBJ1-1 . . TRBV3-1/TRBV3-2 CASSQDGVSTEAFF TGTGCCAGCAGCCAAGACGGGGTTTCGACTGAAGCTTTCTTT
TRBJ2-3 once TRBD2 TRBV9 CASSVRGGGVADTQYF TGTGCCAGCAGCGTACGTGGCGGGGGGGTGGCAGATACGCAGTATTTT
TRBJ2-7 . . TRBV4-1 CASSQVGQSYEQYF TGCGCCAGCAGCCAAGTTGGCCAGAGCTACGAGCAGTACTTC
TRBJ2-5 . TRBD1 TRBV28 CASSPGGAVTQYF TGTGCCAGCAGCCCAGGGGGCGCGGTGACCCAGTACTTC
TRBJ1-1 . . TRBV27 CASSFYGEAFF TGTGCCAGCAGTTTCTACGGTGAAGCTTTCTTT
TRBJ2-3 . TRBD1 TRBV18 CASTIRTGHTDTQYF TGTGCCAGCACTATCCGGACAGGCCACACAGATACGCAGTATTTT
TRBJ2-7 . TRBD1 TRBV6-5 CASSYVRDRGRREQYF TGTGCCAGCAGTTACGTGCGCGACAGGGGGCGCCGCGAGCAGTACTTC
TRBJ1-4 once . TRBV11-2 CASSPLSGSINEKLFF TGTGCCAGCAGCCCCCTCTCAGGGAGTATTAATGAAAAACTGTTTTTT
TRBJ2-3 once . TRBV6-5 CASSPRERDGDTQYF TGTGCCAGCAGTCCCCGGGAGCGAGATGGGGATACGCAGTATTTT
TRBJ1-6 . . TRBV6-6 CASSYSTPGNNSPLHF TGTGCCAGCAGTTACTCGACTCCGGGAAACAATTCACCCCTCCACTTT
TRBJ2-3 . . TRBV28 CASNGGLTTDTQYF TGTGCCAGCAACGGGGGACTTACCACAGATACGCAGTATTTT
TRBJ2-2 . TRBD1 TRBV2 CASSEQGASTGELFF TGTGCCAGCAGTGAACAGGGGGCGAGCACCGGGGAGCTGTTTTTT
TRBJ2-5 . TRBD1 TRBV11-2 CASSPDRSHQETQYF TGTGCCAGCAGCCCGGACAGGTCCCACCAAGAGACCCAGTACTTC
TRBJ2-7 . . TRBV6-5 CASSRTAYEQYF TGTGCCAGCAGTAGGACAGCATACGAGCAGTACTTC
TRBJ1-1 . TRBD1 TRBV5-1 CASNDLTGGRGTEAFF TGCGCCAGCAACGATCTTACAGGGGGCCGGGGCACTGAAGCTTTCTTT
TRBJ1-6 . TRBD1 TRBV7-8 CASSQSGTGNSPLHF TGTGCCAGCAGCCAATCCGGGACAGGGAATTCACCCCTCCACTTT
TRBJ2-3 . TRBD1 TRBV28 CASRVPGQETDF TGTGCCAGCAGGGTGCCGGGACAGGAGACGGATTTT
TRBJ1-2 . . TRBV15 CATSLGTLSPNYGYTF TGTGCCACCAGCCTCGGGACACTTTCTCCTAACTATGGCTACACCTTC
TRBJ2-1 . TRBD1 TRBV4-2 CASSQEVTGGLNEQFF TGTGCCAGCAGCCAAGAAGTTACAGGGGGTCTGAATGAGCAGTTCTTC
TRBJ2-7 . . TRBV27 CASWGQGGRSSYEQYF TGTGCCAGCTGGGGGCAGGGGGGTAGGTCGTCCTACGAGCAGTACTTC
TRBJ1-1 . . TRBV6-6 CASSGLVDSRTEAFF TGTGCCAGCAGTGGGCTCGTGGACAGCAGGACTGAAGCTTTCTTT